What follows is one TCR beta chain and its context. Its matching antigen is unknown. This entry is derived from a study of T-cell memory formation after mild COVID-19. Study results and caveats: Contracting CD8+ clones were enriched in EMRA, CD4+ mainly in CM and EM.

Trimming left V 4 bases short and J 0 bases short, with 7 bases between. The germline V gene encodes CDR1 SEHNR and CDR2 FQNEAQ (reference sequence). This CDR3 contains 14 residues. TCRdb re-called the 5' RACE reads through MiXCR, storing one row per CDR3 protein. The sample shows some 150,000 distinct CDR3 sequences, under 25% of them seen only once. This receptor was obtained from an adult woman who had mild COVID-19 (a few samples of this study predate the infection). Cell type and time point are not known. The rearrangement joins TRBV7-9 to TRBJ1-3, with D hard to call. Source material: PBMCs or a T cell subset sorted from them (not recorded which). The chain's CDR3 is CASSSFSSGNTIYF. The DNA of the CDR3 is TGTGCCAGCAGCTCCTTTAGCTCTGGAAACACCATATATTTT.